The 4 T cell receptor beta chains listed next were all sequenced from one sample in a study of response to subunit inactivated influenza vaccine. TCRdb reanalysed the RT-PCR reads using MiXCR and keeps one entry per CDR3 protein. The sample yields 700,000 to 800,000 distinct CDR3 sequences, less than 20% seen once. The sample in question was PBMCs from blood, obtained more than 4 days after vaccination. The receptors were sampled from a man aged 50-60 years who received an inactivated influenza vaccine.

This chain joins TRBV12-3 or TRBV12-4 and TRBJ2-1, with 8 bases matching TRBD1. The CDR3 sequence is 13 residues long. The V and J ends lost 4 bases and 6 bases, in that order; junction bases with no gene match: 2. The CDR3 loop is CASSYRGVNEQFF. For the CDR3, the DNA is TGTGCCAGCAGTTACAGGGGGGTCAATGAGCAGTTCTTC.

This clonotype has just a few counts. This chain joins TRBV5-6 and TRBJ2-3, with TRBD1 matching 8 bases. CDR1 SGHDT and CDR2 YYEEEE come from the germline V gene. Unmatched junction bases numbered 7, after V lost 0 bases and J lost 1 base. The CDR3 length is 17 residues. In DNA, the CDR3 is TGTGCCAGCAGCTTGGGGTACGGACAGGGACGCACAGATACGCAGTATTTT. Its protein is CASSLGYGQGRTDTQYF.

Only a few counts were recorded for this clonotype. The J gene is TRBJ2-5, the V gene TRBV7-2, with 7 bases that match TRBD1. The V segment lost 1 base and the J segment 3 bases; nucleotides outside the gene matches: 5. Germline CDR1 is SGHTA and CDR2 is FQGNSA. This CDR3 spans 15 amino acids. This CDR3 is CASSLVGTEKETQYF. The CDR3 DNA reads TGTGCCAGCAGCTTAGTGGGGACAGAGAAAGAGACCCAGTACTTC.

This clonotype was detected only a few times. The chain carries TRBV2 and TRBJ2-2, with D possibly matching TRBD1 (5 bases). Germline CDR1 SNHLY, CDR2 FYNNEI. The V end was cut by 5 bases, the J end by 1 base, with 8 bases between. The CDR3 has 14 residues. CDR3 coding DNA: TGTGCCAGCAGTCCGACAGTGAACACCGGGGAGCTGTTTTTT. Protein product: CASSPTVNTGELFF.